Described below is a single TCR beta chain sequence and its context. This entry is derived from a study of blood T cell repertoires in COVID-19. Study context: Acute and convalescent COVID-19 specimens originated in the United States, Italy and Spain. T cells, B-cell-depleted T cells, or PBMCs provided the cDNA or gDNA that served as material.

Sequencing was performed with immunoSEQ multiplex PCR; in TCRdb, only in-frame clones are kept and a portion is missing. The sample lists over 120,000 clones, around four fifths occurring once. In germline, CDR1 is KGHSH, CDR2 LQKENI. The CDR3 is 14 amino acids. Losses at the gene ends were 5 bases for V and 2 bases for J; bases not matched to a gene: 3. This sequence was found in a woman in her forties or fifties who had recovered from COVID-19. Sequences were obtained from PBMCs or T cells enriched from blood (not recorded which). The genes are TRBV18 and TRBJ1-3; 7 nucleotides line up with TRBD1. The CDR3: CASSSTGAGNTIYF. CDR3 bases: TGTGCCAGCTCATCCACAGGGGCTGGAAACACCATATATTTT. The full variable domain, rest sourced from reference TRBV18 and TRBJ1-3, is NAGVMQNPRHLVRRRGQEARLRCSPMKGHSHVYWYRQLPEEGLKFMVYLQKENIIDESGMPKERFSAEFPKEGPSILRIQQVVRGDSAAYFCASSSTGAGNTIYFGEGSWLTVV.